This paragraph covers one T cell receptor (beta chain) sequence. The antigen is undetermined. This sample stems from a study of T-cell reconstitution after alpha-beta-depleted transplantation in children. Study-wide findings and caveats: From newly produced T cells came most of the T-cell counts and diversity one year after transplant. Several hundred expanded graft clones reportedly supplied alpha-beta T cells about two months after transplant.

Preparation of the TCRbeta library used unique molecular identifiers. Via MiXCR, TCRdb re-called the PCR reads, giving one row per CDR3 protein. The data contain some 310,000 distinct CDR3 sequences, approximately 23% of them singletons. The material was PBMCs, mostly from graft donor cells, obtained 180 days after TCRalphabeta/CD19-depleted stem cell transplant. This TCR came from a male patient younger than 18 who had a stem cell transplant for acute lymphoblastic leukemia, so the T cells may come from the graft donor.

CDR3 in amino acids: CASSQGVGSSYEQYF. The CDR3, as DNA: TGCGCCAGCAGCCAAGGGGTGGGTAGCTCCTACGAGCAGTACTTC. The chain recombines TRBV4-1 with TRBJ2-7; D gene uncertain. CDR1 and CDR2 from the germline V gene are MGHRA and YSYEKL. V lost 1 base, J lost 0 bases, and 10 bases lay in between. This CDR3 spans 15 amino acids.